The present T cell receptor beta chain was sequenced within a study of CD8 T cells in Susac syndrome. Reverse transcription of roughly 0.45 to 1 ug RNA was carried out with random hexamers. TCRdb independently ran MiXCR on the immunoSEQ multiplex PCR reads; one entry per CDR3 protein. The sample carries around 270,000 distinct CDR3 sequences, approximately 90% recorded once. Blood CD8+ and CD4+ T cells underwent high-throughput TCR beta sequencing. The CDR3 is 15 residues long. The J segment lost 3 bases and the V segment lost 5 bases, leaving 5 bases of the junction unmatched. CDR1 MNHEY and CDR2 SMNVEV come from the germline V gene (reference sequence).

The sample taken for sequencing was CD8+ T cells from PBMCs. The chain uses TRBV27 and TRBJ2-1, with 9 bases that match TRBD1. This clonotype was sampled from a human donor with multiple sclerosis. DNA of the CDR3: TGTGCCAGCAGTAACCGGGACAGGGACTACAATGAGCAGTTCTTC. As protein: CASSNRDRDYNEQFF.